A single sample is the source of the 19 T cell receptor beta chains below, sequenced in a study of blood T cell repertoires in COVID-19. Sequenced by immunoSEQ multiplex PCR; TCRdb stores in-frame clones only, minus some. Of roughly 150,000 clones listed, around 82% are singletons. The sequenced sample was PBMCs or T cells enriched from blood (not recorded which). These receptors were taken from a woman in her fifties or sixties who had recovered from COVID-19.

The V and J genes are TRBV28 and TRBJ1-5, with TRBD1 matching over 9 bases. CDR3 length: 16 residues. Germline CDR1 MDHEN, CDR2 SYDVKM. V lost 3 bases and J lost 4; bases outside the gene matches: 7. The CDR3 DNA reads as TGTGCCAGCAGTTTCGGTGGACAGGGGAAGAATCAGCCCCAGCATTTT. Its protein product is CASSFGGQGKNQPQHF.

The V call is TRBV7-2, the J call TRBJ1-2, with 7 positions matching TRBD1. The V segment lost 2 bases and the J segment 2 bases; nucleotides outside the gene matches: 11. Germline CDR1 and CDR2: SGHTA and FQGNSA. The CDR3 has 17 residues. Here the CDR3 reads CASSLLPPPTGNYGYTF. CDR3 coding DNA: TGTGCCAGCAGCTTACTCCCCCCTCCGACAGGGAACTATGGCTACACCTTC.

In this sample, this clone turned up a few times. This chain uses TRBV7-2 with TRBJ1-2; 10 positions match TRBD1. The CDR3 is 18 amino acids. The germline gives CDR1 SGHTA, CDR2 FQGNSA. The V and J ends lost 1 base and 5 bases, in that order; junction bases with no gene match: 13. CDR3 DNA sequence: TGTGCCAGCAGCTTAGGGGAGACAGGGGGCCTTAGGTGGTATGGCTACACCTTC. Translated: CASSLGETGGLRWYGYTF.

This clone came up once. CDR3 region: CASSLGLRTGGTQYF. CDR3 nucleotides: TGTGCCAGCAGCTTAGGTCTGCGCACCGGGGGGACCCAGTACTTC. The V call is TRBV11-3, the J call TRBJ2-5; TRBD2 might be the D (6 bases). This CDR3 comprises 15 residues. Trimming shortened V by 1 base and J by 7 bases, and 16 bases separated the two germline ends. The germline V gene has CDR1 SGHNT and CDR2 YENEEA.

To note about this clone: One junction end does not reproduce the germline sequence, and a read error may be involved. The V call is TRBV11-1, the J call TRBJ1-6; the match to TRBD1 covers 7 bases. Per the germline V gene, CDR1 is SGHAT and CDR2 is FQDESV (reference sequence). This CDR3 contains 14 residues. The CDR3 loop is CASSLAGTESPLHF. CDR3 DNA: TGTGCCAGCAGCCTAGCCGGGACAGAGTCACCCCTCCACTTT.

The chain links TRBV28 to TRBJ1-5, with TRBD1 matching 10 bases. Unmatched junction bases numbered 10, after V lost 5 bases and J lost 0 bases. From germline, CDR1 is MDHEN and CDR2 SYDVKM. The CDR3 covers 18 residues. The CDR3 DNA is TGTGCCAGCAGTGCTATGGACAGGGGGAAGTATAGCAATCAGCCCCAGCATTTT. Its translation is CASSAMDRGKYSNQPQHF. The full variable domain, its missing parts supplied by reference TRBV28 and TRBJ1-5, is DVKVTQSSRYLVKRTGEKVFLECVQDMDHENMFWYRQDPGLGLRLIYFSYDVKMKEKGDIPEGYSVSREKKERFSLILESASTNQTSMYLCASSAMDRGKYSNQPQHFGDGTRLSIL.

The V gene is TRBV3-1 (or the pseudogene TRBV3-2), the J gene TRBJ2-7, with 8 bases matching TRBD2. The CDR3 is 17 amino acids. After removal of 2 bases from V and 0 bases from J, the junction contained 9 bases not matched to a gene. Germline CDR1 and CDR2: LGHDT and YNNKEL (reference sequence). The DNA of the CDR3 is TGTGCCAGCAGCCAATACGTGGGCGGGGGGATCTCCTACGAGCAGTACTTC. It yields the protein CASSQYVGGGISYEQYF.

The CDR3 DNA sequence: TGCGCCAGCAGCTTGGCCCCAGCGTCCGGGGAGCTGTTTTTT. Translating it yields CASSLAPASGELFF. V gene TRBV5-1 combines with J gene TRBJ2-2; no clear D gene. The CDR3 extends over 14 amino acids. Germline values: CDR1 SGHRS, CDR2 YFSETQ. V was cut by 0 bases and J by 6 bases, with 9 bases left in between.

The gene calls are TRBV12-3 or TRBV12-4 and TRBJ2-2; D unresolved. The CDR3 length is 12 residues. V was trimmed by 6 bases and J by 3 bases, leaving 5 bases between them. In DNA form, the CDR3 reads TGTGCCAGCAGGCGTGACACCGGGGAGCTGTTTTTT. This codes for CASRRDTGELFF.

The chain has TRBV19 and TRBJ2-4; D is perhaps TRBD2 (6 bases). From germline, CDR1 is LNHDA and CDR2 SQIVND (reference sequence). The V end lost 3 bases, the J end lost 8 bases, and 11 bases lay between the germline ends. CDR3 length: 13 residues. The CDR3 DNA reads as TGTGCCAGTAGTATGAGTTGGGAGGACATTCAGTACTTC. Its protein product is CASSMSWEDIQYF.

The chain links TRBV2 to TRBJ1-3; tentative D call: TRBD1 (6 bases). The germline V and J ends were trimmed by 8 bases and 4 bases, with 18 bases remaining between them. This CDR3 comprises 15 residues. Germline V CDR1 and CDR2: SNHLY, FYNNEI. The CDR3 region is CASRQGLKSGNTIYF. The CDR3 DNA is TGTGCCAGCCGGCAGGGGCTAAAATCCGGAAACACCATATATTTT.

This clone is a singleton in its sample. The chain combines TRBV25-1 with TRBJ1-2; a weak D match, TRBD1 (6 bases). The CDR3 sequence is 12 residues long. V lost 7 bases to trimming and J lost 6 bases, with 12 bases between them. The germline V gene encodes CDR1 MGHDK and CDR2 SYGVNS. In nucleotides, the CDR3 is TGTGCCAGCACCAGGGGCGCGGATGGCTACACCTTC. Amino acids: CASTRGADGYTF.

J is TRBJ2-3 and V is TRBV5-1; D remains unclear. The CDR3 length is 17 residues. V dropped 1 base and J dropped 2 bases, with 17 bases sitting between them. The germline CDR1 and CDR2 sequences are SGHRS and YFSETQ. The CDR3, as DNA: TGCGCCAGCAGCTTGAACGTTCGGGTTCTGAACACAGATACGCAGTATTTT. It yields the protein CASSLNVRVLNTDTQYF.

The chain is built from TRBV5-4 and TRBJ1-6; D is possibly TRBD1 (5 bases). Germline CDR1 SGHNT, CDR2 YYREEE (reference sequence). CDR3 size: 17 residues. Trimming left V 4 bases short and J 4 bases short, with 18 bases between. Here the CDR3 DNA reads TGTGCCAGCAGCCAAAACCCGGGACTCCAGTATAATTCACCCCTCCACTTT. Translation: CASSQNPGLQYNSPLHF. Complete variable domain (other parts from reference TRBV5-4 and TRBJ1-6): ETGVTQSPTHLIKTRGQQVTLRCSSQSGHNTVSWYQQALGQGPQFIFQYYREEENGRGNFPPRFSGLQFPNYSSELNVNALELDDSALYLCASSQNPGLQYNSPLHFGNGTRLTVT.

The chain's CDR3 is CASSFSKNTEAFF. For the CDR3, the DNA is TGTGCCAGCAGCTTTTCAAAAAACACTGAAGCTTTCTTT. V is TRBV7-9 and J is TRBJ1-1; D is unresolved. Trimming shortened V by 3 bases and J by 2 bases, and 7 bases separated the two germline ends. Looked up from germline, CDR1 is SEHNR and CDR2 is FQNEAQ (reference sequence). The CDR3 loop spans 13 amino acids.

The chain is built from TRBV3-1 (or the pseudogene TRBV3-2) and TRBJ1-6; perhaps TRBD1 as D (5 bases). The CDR3 covers 16 residues. Germline V gene data show CDR1 as LGHDT and CDR2 as YNNKEL (reference sequence). Trimming shortened V by 6 bases and J by 0 bases, and 12 bases separated the two germline ends. DNA of the CDR3: TGTGCCAGCAGTCCGGGGGGGAGCTCCTATAATTCACCCCTCCACTTT. This sequence encodes CASSPGGSSYNSPLHF.

This rearrangement joins TRBV3-1 (or the pseudogene TRBV3-2) to TRBJ1-1, with D maybe TRBD1 (5 bases). Germline values: CDR1 LGHDT, CDR2 YNNKEL (reference sequence). The CDR3 is 13 residues long. V lost 0 bases and J 10 bases, leaving 12 bases between the germline ends. DNA for the CDR3: TGTGCCAGCAGCCAAGATTTCGGGACTTTAGCTTTCTTT. It specifies CASSQDFGTLAFF.

The rearrangement uses TRBV2 and TRBJ1-1; TRBD1 is a possible D gene (5 bases). The CDR3 runs to 13 residues. Between the trimmed V and J ends, which lost 4 bases and 11 bases, there was a span of 17 bases. Germline CDR1 is SNHLY and CDR2 is FYNNEI. DNA of the CDR3: TGTGCCAGCAGTGTCGGCAGGGAGGGTAGGGCTTTCTTT. As protein: CASSVGREGRAFF.

The V gene is TRBV5-6, the J gene TRBJ1-5; a possible D gene is TRBD1 (5 bases). The CDR3 is made up of 15 amino acids. Deletions cut 3 bases from V and 7 bases from J, with 17 bases between. Germline V gene lookup returns CDR1 SGHDT and CDR2 YYEEEE. Written as DNA, the CDR3 is TGTGCCAGCAGCTGGGGGGGAGACACCTCGCAGCCCCAGCATTTT. Protein: CASSWGGDTSQPQHF.